The 16 T cell receptor beta chains listed next were all sequenced from one sample in a study of blood T cells in healthy people across ages. Primed by a sample-barcoded 5' primer and a J-beta primer mix, a second PCR proceeded for 7 to 11 cycles. TCRdb redid the calling of the 5' RACE reads with MiXCR, one entry per CDR3 protein. This sample has roughly 1,300,000 distinct CDR3 sequences, with around 59% found just once. Sequencing input: blood. All receptors derive from a man younger than 35 in good health.

The chain uses TRBV6-5 and TRBJ2-1; the D gene is possibly TRBD2 (5 bases). The CDR3 has 15 amino acids. With 5 bases removed from V and 0 bases from J, the gap between germline ends came to 11 bases. The germline CDR1 and CDR2 sequences are MNHEY and SVGAGI. The chain's CDR3 is CASSAPGYSYNEQFF. The CDR3 DNA sequence: TGTGCCAGCAGTGCGCCGGGATACTCCTACAATGAGCAGTTCTTC.

The chain couples TRBV12-3 or TRBV12-4 to TRBJ1-4; no firm D call. With 3 bases removed from V and 14 bases from J, the gap between germline ends came to 16 bases. This CDR3 is 13 amino acids long. The CDR3 spells CASSFRGRGRLFF. DNA of the CDR3: TGTGCCAGCAGTTTTAGAGGGAGAGGTAGGCTGTTTTTT.

V gene TRBV20-1 combines with J gene TRBJ2-1; D gene unclear. V was pared by 6 bases and J by 7 bases, with 16 bases between. Germline assignment: CDR1 DFQATT and CDR2 SNEGSKA (reference sequence). The CDR3 has 13 residues. CDR3 amino acids: CSALRLRRNEQFF. CDR3 nucleotide sequence: TGCAGTGCGCTGAGACTCAGGCGGAATGAGCAGTTCTTC.

The V gene is TRBV9, the J gene TRBJ1-5; possibly TRBD1 for D (6 bases). CDR3 length equals 14 residues. Between the trimmed V and J ends, which lost 0 bases and 9 bases, there was a span of 13 bases. Germline-derived CDR1 and CDR2 are SGDLS and YYNGEE. DNA of the CDR3: TGTGCCAGCAGCGTAGGGAGGGGGGATCGGCCCCAGCATTTT. Its translation is CASSVGRGDRPQHF.

The rearrangement joins TRBV4-3 to TRBJ2-1; D is possibly TRBD2 (5 bases). Trimming left V 0 bases short and J 4 bases short, with 10 bases between. In germline, CDR1 is LGHNA, CDR2 YSLEER. The CDR3 has 15 residues. CDR3 sequence reads: CASSQDGGRYNEQFF. As DNA, the CDR3 is TGCGCCAGCAGCCAAGATGGAGGCAGGTACAATGAGCAGTTCTTC.

This clonotype was detected ten times or more. A read error is possible here, since a much larger clone lies one base away. The chain couples TRBV15 to TRBJ2-1, with 8 nucleotides matching TRBD1. The assigned J gene may be wrong: the sequence end matches TRBJ2-7 better. This CDR3 contains 15 residues. Germline V gene lookup returns CDR1 LNHNV and CDR2 YYDKDF (reference sequence). CDR3 in DNA: TGTGCCACCAGGACAGGGGACCGGGAATACAATGAGCAGTACTTC. This sequence encodes CATRTGDREYNEQYF.

This clonotype occurred a few times. The rearrangement uses TRBV29-1 and TRBJ2-1; D is ambiguous. With 4 bases removed from V and 8 bases from J, the gap between germline ends came to 9 bases. Looked up from germline, CDR1 is SQVTM and CDR2 is ANQGSEA. The CDR3 consists of 11 residues. This CDR3 reads CSVGGPDEQFF. CDR3 sequence (DNA): TGCAGCGTTGGAGGACCCGATGAGCAGTTCTTC.

This clonotype has just a few counts. The chain recombines TRBV10-3 with TRBJ2-6; no reliable D call. V was clipped by 5 bases and J by 0 bases, with 8 bases between them. Germline V gene sequence: CDR1 ENHRY, CDR2 SYGVKD. There are 15 residues in the CDR3. CDR3 residues: CAISYRNSGANVLTF. In nucleotides, the CDR3 is TGTGCCATCAGTTACAGAAACTCTGGGGCCAACGTCCTGACTTTC.

The chain recombines TRBV4-3 with TRBJ1-2; D is unclear. The CDR3 sequence is 15 residues long. V lost 3 bases and J 1 base, leaving 12 bases between the germline ends. CDR1 is LGHNA, CDR2 YSLEER, per germline. The CDR3 nucleotides read TGCGCCAGCAGCCAGAATCCGACAAATAACTATGGCTACACCTTC. Translated: CASSQNPTNNYGYTF.

This clonotype was observed a few times. The chain joins TRBV7-2 to TRBJ2-1; D might be TRBD2 (6 bases). CDR1 is SGHTA and CDR2 is FQGNSA in the germline V gene. This CDR3 is 14 amino acids long. The V end was cut by 0 bases, the J end by 9 bases, with 12 bases between. The CDR3 nucleotides read TGTGCCAGCAGCTTAGCCGGAGGGCCAGTTGAGCAGTTCTTC. It specifies CASSLAGGPVEQFF.

This chain links TRBV2 with TRBJ1-2; D gene unclear. Trimming left V 3 bases short and J 5 bases short, with 19 bases between. The CDR3 length is 16 residues. CDR1 and CDR2 from the germline V gene are SNHLY and FYNNEI. The DNA for the CDR3 is TGTGCCAGCAGTGAGGTCCCTACTGGTTCGACGTATGGCTACACCTTC. This codes for CASSEVPTGSTYGYTF.

The chain carries TRBV5-6 and TRBJ2-7; D uncertain. Germline assignment: CDR1 SGHDT and CDR2 YYEEEE. The CDR3 is 14 amino acids. V lost 1 base, J lost 2 bases, and 10 bases lay in between. The CDR3 coding sequence is TGTGCCAGCAGCTTGATTCTAATTCCCTACGAGCAGTACTTC. It translates to CASSLILIPYEQYF.

This chain joins TRBV6-5 and TRBJ2-3; D perhaps matches TRBD2 (5 bases). This CDR3 contains 13 residues. V lost 7 bases, J lost 1 base, and 9 bases lay in between. Per the germline V gene, CDR1 is MNHEY and CDR2 is SVGAGI. For the CDR3, the DNA is TGTGCCAGCACCGAAGCGGGCACAGATACGCAGTATTTT. This sequence encodes CASTEAGTDTQYF.

The V gene is TRBV27, the J gene TRBJ1-6; D might be TRBD1 (6 bases). Deletions cut 3 bases from V and 8 bases from J, with 17 bases between. Germline V gene lookup returns CDR1 MNHEY and CDR2 SMNVEV (reference sequence). This CDR3 has 16 amino acids. CDR3 protein: CASSFGDTARDSPLHF. CDR3 coding DNA: TGTGCCAGCAGTTTTGGGGACACCGCCCGGGATTCACCCCTCCACTTT.

In its sample, this clonotype was seen once. V usage is TRBV20-1 and J usage is TRBJ1-4; maybe TRBD1 (5 bases). CDR1 and CDR2 from the germline V gene are DFQATT and SNEGSKA (reference sequence). This CDR3 contains 15 residues. V lost 6 bases and J 8 bases, leaving 22 bases between the germline ends. This CDR3 reads CSALDLAGSGEKLFF. The CDR3 nucleotides read TGCAGTGCCCTTGATCTCGCAGGGAGTGGCGAAAAACTGTTTTTT.

In this sample, this clonotype turned up a few times. V gene TRBV6-2 or TRBV6-3 combines with J gene TRBJ1-2, with D unclear. V was clipped by 2 bases and J by 0 bases, with 16 bases between them. The germline V gene encodes CDR1 MNHEY and CDR2 SVGEGT. CDR3 size: 17 residues. The CDR3 is CASSYNTYAGANYGYTF. The CDR3 bases are TGTGCCAGCAGTTACAACACCTACGCTGGGGCTAACTATGGCTACACCTTC.